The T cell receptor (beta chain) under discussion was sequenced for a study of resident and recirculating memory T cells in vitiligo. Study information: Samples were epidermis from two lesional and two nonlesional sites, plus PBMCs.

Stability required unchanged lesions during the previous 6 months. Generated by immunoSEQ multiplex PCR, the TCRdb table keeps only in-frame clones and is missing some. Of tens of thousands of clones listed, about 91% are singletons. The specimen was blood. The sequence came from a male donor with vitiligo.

CDR3 region: CASSPGGGGKYEQYF. The CDR3 DNA sequence: TGTGCCAGCAGCCCCGGTGGCGGTGGTAAGTACGAGCAGTACTTC. This chain connects TRBV11-1 to TRBJ2-7, with D hard to call. The CDR3 is made up of 15 amino acids. V was clipped by 5 bases and J by 4 bases, with 18 bases between them. Germline V CDR1 and CDR2: SGHAT, FQDESV (reference sequence).